This TCR beta chain was obtained from a study of CD8 T cells in Susac syndrome. The V gene end was trimmed by 4 bases and the J gene end by 0 bases; junction bases not matched to a gene: 2. Germline values: CDR1 SEHNR, CDR2 FQNEAQ (reference sequence). The CDR3 extends over 14 amino acids. Random hexamers primed reverse transcription of about 0.5 to 1 ug RNA. MiXCR, run by TCRdb on the immunoSEQ multiplex PCR reads, gives a single entry per CDR3 protein. The sample yields 150,000 to 200,000 distinct CDR3 sequences, about 94% seen once. The controls, all healthy donors, were matched for age and sex. Sample: CD4+ T cells from PBMCs. This chain joins TRBV7-9 and TRBJ1-1, with 7 bases fitting TRBD1. The TCR sequence derives from a human donor in good health. This CDR3 reads CASSSGTVNTEAFF. The CDR3 nucleotides read TGTGCCAGCAGCTCCGGGACAGTGAACACTGAAGCTTTCTTT.